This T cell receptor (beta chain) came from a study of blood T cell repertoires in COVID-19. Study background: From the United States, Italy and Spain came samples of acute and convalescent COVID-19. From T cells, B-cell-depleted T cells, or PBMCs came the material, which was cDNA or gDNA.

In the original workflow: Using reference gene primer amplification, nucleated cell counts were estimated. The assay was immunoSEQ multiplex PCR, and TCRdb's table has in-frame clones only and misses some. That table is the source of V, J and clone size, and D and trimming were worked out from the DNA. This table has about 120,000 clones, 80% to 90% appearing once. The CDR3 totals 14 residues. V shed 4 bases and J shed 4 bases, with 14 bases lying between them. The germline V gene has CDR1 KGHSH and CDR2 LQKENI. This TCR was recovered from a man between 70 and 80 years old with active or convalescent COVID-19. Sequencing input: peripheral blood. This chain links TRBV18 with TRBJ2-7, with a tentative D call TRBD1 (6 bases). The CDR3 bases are TGTGCCAGCTCACAGAGTTCAGGGGAATACGAGCAGTACTTC. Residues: CASSQSSGEYEQYF.